The 27 T cell receptor beta chains in this list originate from one sample, sequenced in a study of shared clonotypes between healthy human individuals. The data were produced by immunoSEQ multiplex PCR, yet TCRdb's version contains in-frame clones alone and is incomplete. This sample yields fewer than 400,000 clones, of which roughly 70% are seen a single time; about a tenth belongs to the top ten. Source material: memory CD4+ T cells sorted from blood. Specified subset: CD45RA-negative fraction. Receptor source: a man between 25 and 39 years old in good health.

V is TRBV18 and J is TRBJ2-5, with TRBD1 as a possible D gene (5 bases). This CDR3 region has 15 residues. The ends were cut back, 3 bases at V and 0 bases at J, with 11 bases in the middle. Germline assignment: CDR1 KGHSH and CDR2 LQKENI. The CDR3 reads CASSPPSRDQETQYF. CDR3 bases: TGTGCCAGCTCACCGCCCTCCAGGGACCAAGAGACCCAGTACTTC.

The count of this clone is one. The chain is built from TRBV20-1 and TRBJ1-2, with 9 bases that match TRBD1. Germline assignment: CDR1 DFQATT and CDR2 SNEGSKA (reference sequence). The junction had 5 bases not matched to a gene; V was cut back by 3 bases and J by 12 bases. The CDR3 is 11 residues long. CDR3 sequence: CSARGTGRDTF. Written as DNA, the CDR3 is TGCAGTGCTAGGGGGACAGGGAGGGACACCTTC.

The chain uses TRBV27 and TRBJ2-7; 9 positions match TRBD2. The J segment lost 2 bases and the V segment lost 2 bases, leaving 10 bases of the junction unmatched. From germline, CDR1 is MNHEY and CDR2 SMNVEV (reference sequence). The CDR3 is made up of 17 amino acids. CDR3 bases: TGTGCCAGCAGTTTAAGGTTCCCAGCGGGAGGTCCCTACGAGCAGTACTTC. Protein: CASSLRFPAGGPYEQYF.

The chain uses TRBV7-3 and TRBJ2-1, with D unclear. V lost 0 bases and J lost 9, with 9 bases in between. Germline V gene data show CDR1 as SGHTA and CDR2 as FQGTGA. The CDR3 loop spans 13 amino acids. The CDR3 loop reads CASSLTWAGEQFF. The CDR3 region has the DNA TGTGCCAGCAGCTTAACGTGGGCCGGTGAGCAGTTCTTC.

This clone was counted once. This sequence joins TRBV7-2 and TRBJ2-5; 8 nucleotides agree with TRBD2. After removal of 1 base from V and 4 bases from J, the junction contained 8 bases not matched to a gene. CDR1 is SGHTA, CDR2 FQGNSA, per germline. CDR3 length: 16 residues. CDR3 sequence (DNA): TGTGCCAGCAGCTTAGGGACTGGGCTAGCGGGAGAGACCCAGTACTTC. This codes for CASSLGTGLAGETQYF.

The rearrangement uses TRBV6-5 and TRBJ2-7; 9 bases align to TRBD1. CDR1 is MNHEY and CDR2 is SVGAGI in the germline V gene. After removal of 0 bases from V and 3 bases from J, the junction contained 3 bases not matched to a gene. The CDR3 totals 15 residues. The CDR3 loop reads CASSYSGQGFYEQYF. DNA for the CDR3: TGTGCCAGCAGTTACTCGGGACAGGGTTTCTACGAGCAGTACTTC.

The V call is TRBV5-5, the J call TRBJ2-7, with D unclear. With 0 bases removed from V and 2 bases from J, the gap between germline ends came to 6 bases. Germline CDR1 and CDR2: SGHKS and YYEKEE (reference sequence). The CDR3 spans 13 residues. The CDR3 nucleotides are TGTGCCAGCAGCTTGGGTAACACCTACGAGCAGTACTTC. It translates to CASSLGNTYEQYF.

With regard to this clone: A read error is likely here: a far larger clone is one base away. The chain recombines TRBV5-4 with TRBJ2-7; D possibly uses TRBD1 or TRBD2 (5 bases each). V gave up 4 bases and J gave up 5 bases, with 19 bases separating them. CDR1 and CDR2 from the germline V gene are SGHNT and YYREEE (reference sequence). CDR3 length: 15 amino acids. The CDR3 region has the DNA TGTGCCAGCAGCATATCCGGGATAGGGACCCACGAGCAGTACTTC. This translates into CASSISGIGTHEQYF.

This clone was counted only a few times. The V and J genes are TRBV5-1 and TRBJ1-2; D gene uncertain. Germline-derived CDR1 and CDR2 are SGHRS and YFSETQ. V lost 0 bases and J lost 0, with 6 bases in between. This CDR3 comprises 14 residues. In DNA form, the CDR3 reads TGCGCCAGCAGCTTGGTTCCGACTAACTATGGCTACACCTTC. As protein: CASSLVPTNYGYTF.

This clone was counted many times. This chain connects TRBV5-1 to TRBJ2-3, with TRBD2 matching over 7 bases. Germline values: CDR1 SGHRS, CDR2 YFSETQ. The length of the CDR3 is 15 residues. Trimming cost V 4 bases and J 4 bases; bases outside gene matches: 9. CDR3 sequence reads: CASSPSGTRADTQYF. The CDR3, as DNA: TGCGCCAGCAGCCCAAGCGGGACGAGGGCAGATACGCAGTATTTT.

This clone has at least ten counts. The chain recombines TRBV18 with TRBJ2-7; D is undetermined. Germline assignment: CDR1 KGHSH and CDR2 LQKENI. Trimming took 1 base from V and 7 from J, leaving 8 bases between them. CDR3 length: 12 amino acids. For the CDR3, the DNA is TGTGCCAGCTCACCACTCGCGAGTGAGCAGTACTTC. It translates to CASSPLASEQYF. Full variable domain (outside the CDR3, taken from reference TRBV18 and TRBJ2-7): NAGVMQNPRHLVRRRGQEARLRCSPMKGHSHVYWYRQLPEEGLKFMVYLQKENIIDESGMPKERFSAEFPKEGPSILRIQQVVRGDSAAYFCASSPLASEQYFGPGTRLTVT.

The genes are TRBV11-2 and TRBJ2-7, with 10 bases aligning to TRBD1. This CDR3 has 19 residues. V lost 2 bases, J lost 0 bases, and 13 bases stayed unmatched. Germline loops: CDR1 SGHAT, CDR2 FQNNGV. The CDR3 DNA reads as TGTGCCAGCAGCTTACTTGGGACAGGGGCAATCAGAGGCTCCTACGAGCAGTACTTC. It specifies CASSLLGTGAIRGSYEQYF.

The chain links TRBV28 to TRBJ1-5; D is ambiguous. There are 15 residues in the CDR3. V was cut by 2 bases and J by 0 bases, with 8 bases left in between. The germline V gene has CDR1 MDHEN and CDR2 SYDVKM. The CDR3 DNA follows: TGTGCCAGCAGTTTAAGTCACAATAGCAATCAGCCCCAGCATTTT. This translates into CASSLSHNSNQPQHF.

This clone showed up just once. The rearrangement joins TRBV6-5 to TRBJ1-2; TRBD1 agrees at 11 bases. CDR1 is MNHEY and CDR2 is SVGAGI in the germline V gene. V shed 4 bases and J 8 bases; nucleotides not matched to a gene: 9. This CDR3 spans 15 amino acids. The CDR3, as DNA: TGTGCCAGCAGTTCTCTAGGACAGGGGGCGAAGGGCTACACCTTC. Amino acids: CASSSLGQGAKGYTF.

V is TRBV5-6 and J is TRBJ2-5; D possibly matches TRBD1 or TRBD2 (6 bases each). Germline CDR1 and CDR2: SGHDT and YYEEEE. The CDR3 loop spans 15 amino acids. Deletions cut 1 base from V and 5 bases from J, with 15 bases between. CDR3 nucleotide sequence: TGTGCCAGCAGCTTGTTGAGCGGAGGGGGTGAGACCCAGTACTTC. It is translated as CASSLLSGGGETQYF.

The chain joins TRBV28 to TRBJ2-1; TRBD2 agrees at 7 bases. The CDR3 runs 15 residues. Per germline, CDR1 MDHEN and CDR2 SYDVKM. The V segment lost 2 bases and the J segment 6 bases; nucleotides outside the gene matches: 7. The CDR3 protein is CASSLRGGSRNEQFF. Written as DNA, the CDR3 is TGTGCCAGCAGTTTAAGGGGCGGGAGCCGCAATGAGCAGTTCTTC.

V usage is TRBV29-1 and J usage is TRBJ2-1, with D possibly being TRBD2 (6 bases). Trimming removed 4 bases at V and 0 bases at J, with 10 bases between. Germline values: CDR1 SQVTM, CDR2 ANQGSEA. This CDR3 contains 14 residues. The CDR3 sequence: CSVARGSSYNEQFF. The CDR3 region has the DNA TGCAGCGTTGCCCGGGGGAGCTCCTACAATGAGCAGTTCTTC.

This clone was detected a few times. Within the sample, other DNA sequences also encode this same CDR3. This sequence joins TRBV28 and TRBJ1-3, with no clear D. V lost 6 bases and J 0 bases, leaving 9 bases between the germline ends. The germline CDR1 and CDR2 sequences are MDHEN and SYDVKM. The length of the CDR3 is 14 residues. CDR3 in amino acids: CASRLHGSGNTIYF. The CDR3 DNA is TGTGCCAGCAGGCTACACGGCTCTGGAAACACCATATATTTT.

The V gene is TRBV19, the J gene TRBJ2-5; D may match TRBD1 or TRBD2 (5 bases each). V dropped 5 bases and J dropped 2 bases, with 9 bases sitting between them. Germline CDR1 LNHDA, CDR2 SQIVND (reference sequence). CDR3 length equals 13 residues. In DNA, the CDR3 is TGTGCCAGTAGTCAGGGACGGCAAGAGACCCAGTACTTC. Translating it yields CASSQGRQETQYF.

This chain links TRBV5-4 with TRBJ2-1, with D possibly TRBD1 on 6 matching bases. The V gene lost 2 bases and the J gene lost 2 bases, with 11 bases spanning the gap. CDR1 SGHNT and CDR2 YYREEE come from the germline V gene (reference sequence). CDR3 length equals 15 residues. CDR3 loop: CASSLPTGAYNEQFF. The CDR3 DNA reads TGTGCCAGCAGCTTACCGACAGGAGCCTACAATGAGCAGTTCTTC. Drawing the rest from reference TRBV5-4 and TRBJ2-1, the complete variable domain is ETGVTQSPTHLIKTRGQQVTLRCSSQSGHNTVSWYQQALGQGPQFIFQYYREEENGRGNFPPRFSGLQFPNYSSELNVNALELDDSALYLCASSLPTGAYNEQFFGPGTRLTVL.

This chain connects TRBV5-1 to TRBJ2-7; D not resolved. Germline values: CDR1 SGHRS, CDR2 YFSETQ. Trimming shortened V by 3 bases and J by 6 bases, and 13 bases separated the two germline ends. The CDR3 spans 13 residues. The CDR3, as DNA: TGCGCCAGCAGCTGGGCGTCAGTGGGCGAGCAGTACTTC. Translating gives CASSWASVGEQYF.

This chain uses TRBV7-9 with TRBJ2-7, with a weak D call TRBD1 (6 bases). The CDR3 contains 12 residues. V gave up 5 bases and J gave up 6 bases, with 11 bases separating them. CDR1 SEHNR and CDR2 FQNEAQ come from the germline V gene (reference sequence). In nucleotides, the CDR3 is TGTGCCAGCAGCATTACAGGGATCGAGCAGTACTTC. Translating gives CASSITGIEQYF.

The rearrangement uses TRBV19 and TRBJ1-5, with a possible D match to TRBD1 (5 bases). Deletions cut 1 base from V and 4 bases from J, with 8 bases between. CDR1 is LNHDA, CDR2 SQIVND, per germline (reference sequence). The length of the CDR3 is 14 residues. CDR3 region: CASSIGAGNQPQHF. In DNA, the CDR3 is TGTGCCAGTAGTATAGGGGCAGGGAATCAGCCCCAGCATTTT.

The chain carries TRBV2 and TRBJ2-5, with D tentatively TRBD2 (5 bases). V was clipped by 5 bases and J by 4 bases, with 11 bases between them. This CDR3 comprises 13 residues. Germline V gene data show CDR1 as SNHLY and CDR2 as FYNNEI. CDR3 in DNA: TGTGCCAGCAGTAAACCGGGGTTAGAGACCCAGTACTTC. Amino acids: CASSKPGLETQYF.

V gene TRBV29-1 combines with J gene TRBJ2-6, with 10 positions matching TRBD1. Germline CDR1 reads SQVTM; CDR2 reads ANQGSEA. The CDR3 has 15 residues. The V and J ends lost 6 bases and 0 bases, in that order; junction bases with no gene match: 2. The CDR3 nucleotides are TGCAGCGTCGGACAGGGGGGCTCTGGGGCCAACGTCCTGACTTTC. This encodes CSVGQGGSGANVLTF.

The chain is built from TRBV5-1 and TRBJ1-2; 9 bases are a match to TRBD1. Per the germline V gene, CDR1 is SGHRS and CDR2 is YFSETQ. V lost 7 bases to trimming and J lost 7 bases; unmatched junction nucleotides: 11. The CDR3 loop spans 14 amino acids. This chain's CDR3 is CASGKLQGARGYTF. The CDR3 DNA reads as TGCGCCAGCGGAAAATTACAGGGGGCTCGTGGCTACACCTTC.

This chain uses TRBV18 with TRBJ2-5; D remains unclear. From germline, CDR1 is KGHSH and CDR2 LQKENI. The CDR3 runs 15 residues. V was cut by 0 bases and J by 1 base, with 9 bases left in between. DNA of the CDR3: TGTGCCAGCTCACCACCGGGCAGCCTCCAAGAGACCCAGTACTTC. Amino acid sequence: CASSPPGSLQETQYF.